The T cell receptor beta chain under discussion was sequenced for a study of T-cell reconstitution after alpha-beta-depleted transplantation in children. The CDR3 covers 16 residues. Trimming pared 1 base from V and 0 bases from J, leaving 13 bases between. Germline lookup yields CDR1 DFQATT and CDR2 SNEGSKA (reference sequence). A library of TCRbeta sequences, prepared with unique molecular identifiers, was generated. TCRdb passed the PCR reads through MiXCR, listing each CDR3 protein once. The sample yields approximately 490,000 distinct CDR3 sequences, about 10% seen once. General study findings and limits: Approximately two months post-transplant, alpha-beta T cells reportedly originated from several hundred expanded graft clones.

A note on this clonotype: Its antigen is not known.

This specimen consisted of PBMCs, obtained before TCRalphabeta/CD19-depleted stem cell transplant. This TCR was recovered from a child aged 2 to 10 with inherited bone marrow failure, due to receive a stem cell transplant. The chain uses TRBV20-1 and TRBJ1-5, with D unclear. The CDR3 loop reads CSARGSGENSNQPQHF. The CDR3 nucleotides are TGCAGTGCTAGAGGGTCCGGCGAGAATAGCAATCAGCCCCAGCATTTT.